The clone carrying this T cell receptor (beta chain) was seen a handful of times. Antigen specificity is unknown. The authors reverse transcribed all of the isolated RNA, so sequencing captured expressed TCRB transcripts. Sequencing was performed with immunoSEQ multiplex PCR; in TCRdb, only in-frame clones are kept and a portion is missing. The sample comprises more than 100,000 clones, around 9% of which are singletons, and around 0.75% rests with the top ten. Purities over 98% were achieved in all sorted populations. This entry is derived from a study of beta chain features in type 1 diabetes. Whole-study context: The patient and healthy donor groups were comparable for age, gender and cell yields. The study, taken as a whole, reports: TCRB CDR3s from Type 1 diabetes patients were moderately but significantly shorter in all four CD4+ subsets. Relative to healthy donors, patients appeared to have naive, central memory and Treg TCRB repertoires that were more similar. Short templates might get an advantage during PCR, and this would be equal in patients and controls.

Germline V gene sequence: CDR1 SGHRS, CDR2 YFSETQ. CDR3 length equals 16 residues. The junction had 6 bases not matched to a gene; V was cut back by 6 bases and J by 4 bases. The material sequenced was central memory CD4+ T cells from blood. The chain has TRBV5-1 and TRBJ2-1; 14 bases map to TRBD2. The TCR originated in a man aged 30-40 years with type 1 diabetes. Here the CDR3 reads CASKTSGGAGYNEQFF. The CDR3 nucleotides are TGCGCCAGCAAGACTAGCGGGGGGGCCGGTTACAATGAGCAGTTCTTC.